This T cell receptor beta chain was sequenced in a study of cytomegalovirus exposure and HLA in healthy donors. Sequenced by immunoSEQ multiplex PCR; TCRdb stores in-frame clones only, minus some. The sample includes 100,000 to 150,000 clones, approximately 95% of them seen just once. Notes on the study in general: The investigators catalogued 150 to 200 TCR beta chains as cytomegalovirus-associated. Reports credit the classifier with highly specific, highly sensitive diagnosis of cytomegalovirus status. As confirmed in vitro, three CMV-associated chains were specific for CMV antigens.

This clone was detected only once. Its antigen is undetermined. Sequencing was done on a sample of PBMCs. The origin of this receptor is a man aged 18-30 years in good health and CMV-seronegative.

The CDR3 spells CASSPPSGRASNIQYF. As DNA, the CDR3 is TGTGCCAGCAGCCCCCCTAGCGGGAGGGCCTCCAACATTCAGTACTTC. This sequence joins TRBV7-2 and TRBJ2-4; the match to TRBD2 covers 12 bases. The ends lost 5 bases at V and 7 bases at J; junction bases unmatched: 9. This CDR3 region has 16 residues. The germline gives CDR1 SGHTA, CDR2 FQGNSA.